The clone carrying this T cell receptor (beta chain) was detected only a few times. Antigen: not known. Deletions cut 0 bases from V and 1 base from J, with 10 bases between. There are 15 residues in the CDR3. The germline V gene has CDR1 LGHNA and CDR2 YNFKEQ. This record belongs to a study of T-cell memory formation after mild COVID-19. As for the study in general: The TCR clusters were mostly specific to one donor. Whole-study results and caveats: Contracting clones localized mainly to CM and EM when CD4+ and mainly to EMRA when CD8+. Pre-infection memory already had some responding clones, implying cross-reactive memory joined.

TCRdb processed the 5' RACE reads anew with MiXCR; each CDR3 protein has one entry. Counted here are over 350,000 distinct CDR3 sequences, roughly 26% occurring once; the ten biggest clones make up 8.5% to 10%. Sequenced: PBMCs or a T cell subset sorted from them (not recorded which). The sequence was collected from an adult woman who had mild COVID-19 (a few samples of this study predate the infection). Cell type and time point are not known. This chain uses TRBV4-2 with TRBJ2-7; the D is unclear. Here the CDR3 DNA reads TGTGCCAGCAGCCAAGATTACCCAGATTCCTACGAGCAGTACTTC. Protein: CASSQDYPDSYEQYF.